Shown below are 3 T cell receptor beta chains from a single sample sequenced in a study of human T cells and chemical hapten exposure. Time point defined: patch test 2, 6 weeks after DPC sensitization. The treatment was: therapeutic diphenylcyclopropenone sensitization with weekly scalp DPC. TCRdb reprocessed the RACE reads via MiXCR and lists one record per CDR3 protein. The table shows some 79,000 distinct CDR3 sequences, with 10% occurring only once. Sequenced here: whole blood, sampled in connection with sensitization to the hapten diphenylcyclopropenone (DPC). The receptors stem from a woman aged 45 to 65 with alopecia areata. Some clones in this sample may be carry-over from other donors' samples.

This clonotype was detected ten times or more. J is TRBJ1-5 and V is TRBV7-8; 7 bases agree with TRBD1. The CDR3 consists of 16 residues. The germline gives CDR1 SGHVS, CDR2 FQNEAQ. The V and J ends lost 5 bases and 4 bases, in that order; junction bases with no gene match: 11. This chain's CDR3 is CASSPLDRVSNQPQHF. CDR3 coding DNA: TGTGCCAGCAGCCCCCTCGACAGGGTATCGAATCAGCCCCAGCATTTT.

The table lists this clonotype with many counts. The J gene is TRBJ2-1, the V gene TRBV11-2; D is undetermined. The germline CDR1 and CDR2 sequences are SGHAT and FQNNGV. The CDR3 runs 11 residues. The germline V and J ends were trimmed by 8 bases and 5 bases, with 7 bases remaining between them. The CDR3 reads CASLSNNEQFF. The CDR3 DNA reads TGTGCCAGCCTGTCGAACAATGAGCAGTTCTTC.

This chain uses TRBV4-3 with TRBJ1-1; possibly TRBD1 for D (5 bases). CDR1 is LGHNA and CDR2 is YSLEER in the germline V gene. The V end was cut by 1 base, the J end by 4 bases, with 10 bases between. The CDR3 is made up of 14 amino acids. The CDR3 nucleotides read TGCGCCAGCAGCCAAGTGCAGGGTGGCACTGAAGCTTTCTTT. Its translation is CASSQVQGGTEAFF.